This T cell receptor (beta chain) was profiled in a study of Ad26.COV2.S vaccination and SARS-CoV-2 variants. Overall study: Donor was in the COV1001 Ad26.COV2.S trial arm. Study-level results: Vaccine and placebo recipients had comparable breadth of non-spike TCRs. Total responses of T cells may have been underestimated by the analyses of TCR breadth and depth.

Profiled with immunoSEQ multiplex PCR; TCRdb holds only in-frame clones, not every one. The data hold over 400,000 clones, with about 88% observed a single time. On this clone itself: Its antigen is currently unknown.

Treatment specified: about 20 received Ad26.COV2.S at low or high dose, single or two shots; a few received placebo; per-sample allocation not given. At day 63 after the first vaccine or placebo injection, samples were drawn. Its platform was an Ad26 vector, and its expressed antigen was Wuhan-strain SARS-CoV-2 spike. The CDR3 is 14 residues long. Germline V gene lookup returns CDR1 SNHLY and CDR2 FYNNEI. V was shortened by 4 bases and J by 4 bases, with 14 bases between the two germline ends. V usage is TRBV2 and J usage is TRBJ2-7, with D tentatively TRBD1 (6 bases). The source is a person between 18 and 65 years old who received the Ad26.COV2.S COVID-19 vaccine or a placebo. The input for sequencing was peripheral blood, taken in a trial of Ad26.COV2.S vaccine versus placebo. CDR3 sequence reads: CASSVQGSRYEQYV. The CDR3 DNA follows: TGTGCCAGCAGTGTACAGGGATCTCGGTACGAGCAGTACGTC.